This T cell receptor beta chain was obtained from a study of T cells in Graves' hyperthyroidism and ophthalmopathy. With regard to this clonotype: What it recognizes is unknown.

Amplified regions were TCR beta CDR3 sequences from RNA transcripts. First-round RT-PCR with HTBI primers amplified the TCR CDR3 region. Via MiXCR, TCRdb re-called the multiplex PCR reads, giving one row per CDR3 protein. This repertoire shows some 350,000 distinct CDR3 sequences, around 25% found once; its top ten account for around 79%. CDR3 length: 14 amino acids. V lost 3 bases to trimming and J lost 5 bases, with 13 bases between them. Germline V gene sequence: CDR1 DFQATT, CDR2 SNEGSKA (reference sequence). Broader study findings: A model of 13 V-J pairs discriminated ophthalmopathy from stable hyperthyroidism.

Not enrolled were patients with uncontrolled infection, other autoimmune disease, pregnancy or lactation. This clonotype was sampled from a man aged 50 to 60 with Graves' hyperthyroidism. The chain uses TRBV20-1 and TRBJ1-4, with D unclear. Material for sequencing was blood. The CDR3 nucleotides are TGCAGTGCTAGCGGCTTTTCTAGGAATGAAAAACTGTTTTTT. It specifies CSASGFSRNEKLFF.